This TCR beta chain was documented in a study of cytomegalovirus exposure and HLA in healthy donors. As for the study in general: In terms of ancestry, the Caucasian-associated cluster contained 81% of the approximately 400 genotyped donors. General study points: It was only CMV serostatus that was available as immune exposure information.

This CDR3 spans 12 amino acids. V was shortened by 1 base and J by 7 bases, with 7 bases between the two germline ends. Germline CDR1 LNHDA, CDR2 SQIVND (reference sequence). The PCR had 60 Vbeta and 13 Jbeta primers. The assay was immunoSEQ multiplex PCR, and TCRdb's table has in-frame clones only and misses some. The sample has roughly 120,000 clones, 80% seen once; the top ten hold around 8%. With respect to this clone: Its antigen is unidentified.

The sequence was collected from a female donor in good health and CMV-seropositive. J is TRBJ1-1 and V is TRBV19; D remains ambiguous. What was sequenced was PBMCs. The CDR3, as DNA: TGTGCCAGTAGTATAGCCCCAGATGAAGCTTTCTTT. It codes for CASSIAPDEAFF. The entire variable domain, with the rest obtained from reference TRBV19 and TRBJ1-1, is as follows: DGGITQSPKYLFRKEGQNVTLSCEQNLNHDAMYWYRQDPGQGLRLIYYSQIVNDFQKGDIAEGYSVSREKKESFPLTVTSAQKNPTAFYLCASSIAPDEAFFGQGTRLTVV.